This TCR beta chain was recorded in a study of blood T cells in healthy people across ages. This clonotype was seen more than once but under ten times. Each individual donor underwent a draw of about 9.1 milliliters of peripheral blood. A sample-barcoded 5' primer and a J-beta primer mix were used in a second PCR of roughly 6 to 11 cycles. A single record per CDR3 protein comes from TCRdb applying MiXCR to the 5' RACE reads. Of about 1.7 million distinct CDR3 sequences detected, roughly 27% appear once; the ten largest clones hold over 7%. Germline-derived CDR1 and CDR2 are MNHEY and SVGEGT. J was trimmed by 9 bases and V by 7 bases; bases with no gene match: 15. This CDR3 comprises 15 residues.

This TCR was sampled from a woman aged 25 to 39 in good health. The chain employs TRBV6-2 or TRBV6-3 and TRBJ2-1; 7 nucleotides line up with TRBD2. Sequencing used blood. CDR3 sequence: CASTRVARTGGEQFF. The CDR3 coding sequence is TGTGCCAGCACCCGGGTCGCGCGGACGGGGGGTGAGCAGTTCTTC.